These 4 T cell receptor beta chains were all obtained from the same sample, sequenced in a study of cytomegalovirus exposure and HLA in healthy donors. 60 Vbeta and 13 Jbeta primers were used in PCR. Measured with immunoSEQ multiplex PCR; TCRdb has only the in-frame clones, and not every one. In the table there are 200,000 to 300,000 clones, almost 85% of which are singletons. Sequenced input: PBMCs. These receptors came from a woman in her forties in good health and CMV-seropositive.

CDR3 protein: CASSPTANTEAFF. The CDR3 region has the DNA TGTGCCAGCAGCCCGACAGCCAACACTGAAGCTTTCTTT. The chain is built from TRBV9 and TRBJ1-1; possible D gene TRBD1, 5 bases. This CDR3 is built from 13 residues. Trimming stripped 4 bases from V and 2 bases from J, with 9 bases between. Germline lookup yields CDR1 SGDLS and CDR2 YYNGEE.

This clone was found a few times. The chain links TRBV19 to TRBJ2-3, with no clear D. CDR1 and CDR2 (germline): LNHDA, SQIVND (reference sequence). This CDR3 is 14 amino acids long. V dropped 3 bases and J dropped 0 bases, with 7 bases sitting between them. DNA of the CDR3: TGTGCCAGTAGTATTGTTTCTAGCACAGATACGCAGTATTTT. Its protein is CASSIVSSTDTQYF.

This clone was recorded a few times. The chain joins TRBV18 to TRBJ2-1; 7 nucleotides align to TRBD2. V was pared by 3 bases and J by 6 bases, with 2 bases of the junction left unmatched. CDR1 KGHSH and CDR2 LQKENI come from the germline V gene. The length of the CDR3 is 13 residues. This chain's CDR3 is CASSPWTSNEQFF. In nucleotides, the CDR3 is TGTGCCAGCTCACCCTGGACTAGCAATGAGCAGTTCTTC.

This clone was observed a single time. The chain employs TRBV7-8 and TRBJ2-1; D is possibly TRBD2 (5 bases). Germline assignment: CDR1 SGHVS and CDR2 FQNEAQ. V dropped 2 bases and J dropped 6 bases, with 11 bases sitting between them. The CDR3 has 14 residues. The CDR3 region has the DNA TGTGCCAGCAGCTTAATGGGCGGGCCCAATGAGCAGTTCTTC. This translates into CASSLMGGPNEQFF.